The 15 T cell receptor beta chains below were found in one sample sequenced in a study of metastatic and nonmetastatic thyroid tumors. Nobody among the patients had been given any treatment before thyroid surgery. TCRdb reassembled clones from the PCR reads with MiXCR. The top ten clones hold roughly 15% of a sample with 7,000 to 10,000 clones, 24% of them seen once. Input material: tumor tissue. These receptors were taken from a female donor with papillary thyroid cancer or a benign thyroid nodule (not recorded which). Some clones in this sample may be carry-over from other donors' samples.

Relative to its sample, this clone is medium-sized. V and J are TRBV20-1 and TRBJ1-2, with D unresolved. The CDR3 has 14 residues. Germline values: CDR1 DFQATT, CDR2 SNEGSKA (reference sequence). The ends were cut back, 1 base at V and 0 bases at J, with 9 bases in the middle. CDR3: CSARAGIANYGYTF. DNA of the CDR3: TGCAGTGCTAGAGCAGGAATAGCTAACTATGGCTACACCTTC.

This clone was counted at least ten times. This chain connects TRBV4-1 to TRBJ1-4, with D perhaps TRBD1 (6 bases). V lost 1 base, J lost 6 bases, and 12 bases lay in between. CDR1 MGHRA and CDR2 YSYEKL come from the germline V gene. The CDR3 length is 15 residues. The CDR3: CASSQGGGGYEKLFF. The CDR3 DNA follows: TGCGCCAGCAGCCAAGGGGGGGGCGGTTATGAAAAACTGTTTTTT.

By share, this clone ranks as medium-sized. The chain couples TRBV28 to TRBJ1-1; no clear D gene. Trimming removed 2 bases from V and 6 bases from J, with 10 bases in between. Germline V gene lookup returns CDR1 MDHEN and CDR2 SYDVKM. CDR3 size: 13 residues. The CDR3 reads CASSLSFIAEAFF. CDR3 sequence (DNA): TGTGCCAGCAGTTTAAGTTTTATCGCTGAAGCTTTCTTT.

This chain connects TRBV5-1 to TRBJ2-7; D is ambiguous. This CDR3 is built from 14 residues. The germline gives CDR1 SGHRS, CDR2 YFSETQ. The germline V and J ends were trimmed by 0 bases and 0 bases, with 7 bases remaining between them. CDR3 coding DNA: TGCGCCAGCAGCTTGGTTGCTTCCTCCTACGAGCAGTACTTC. Translation: CASSLVASSYEQYF.

The chain links TRBV7-2 to TRBJ2-3, with a possible D match to TRBD1 (5 bases). Trimming took 1 base from V and 3 from J, leaving 8 bases between them. Per germline, CDR1 SGHTA and CDR2 FQGNSA. This CDR3 is built from 14 residues. CDR3 protein: CASSLEGWTDTQYF. The CDR3 DNA sequence: TGTGCCAGCAGCTTAGAGGGGTGGACAGATACGCAGTATTTT.

This clone was recorded a few times. At one end, the junction sequence differs from germline, possibly due to a read error. The CDR3 DNA reads as TGTGCCAGCAGTTTATCGTTACTCCCACCCACCCGGGAGCTGTTTTTT. Translating it yields CASSLSLLPPTRELFF. V usage is TRBV27 and J usage is TRBJ2-2; D not certain. The V gene's germline CDR1 is MNHEY and CDR2 SMNVEV (reference sequence). There are 16 residues in the CDR3.

This clone was counted at least ten times. This may be a read error: a much more frequent sequence differs by one nucleotide. The chain joins TRBV6-1 to TRBJ2-6, with D possibly TRBD1 on 6 matching bases. This CDR3 has 16 amino acids. Germline CDR1 and CDR2: MNHNS and SASEGT. The germline V and J ends were trimmed by 4 bases and 4 bases, with 14 bases remaining between them. This CDR3 reads CASSAPSGVGANVLTF. For the CDR3, the DNA is TGTGCCAGCAGTGCCCCCTCAGGGGTAGGGGCCAACGTCCTGACTTTC.

The chain uses TRBV6-1 and TRBJ1-1, with 7 bases lining up with TRBD1. The V gene's germline CDR1 is MNHNS and CDR2 SASEGT. The V and J ends lost 0 bases and 9 bases, in that order; junction bases with no gene match: 13. The CDR3 runs 16 residues. The chain's CDR3 is CASSEAGQTGSQQAFF. CDR3 nucleotide sequence: TGTGCCAGCAGTGAAGCTGGCCAGACAGGGTCGCAACAAGCTTTCTTT.

This clone showed up just a few times. The genes are TRBV5-1 and TRBJ2-7; D is possibly TRBD1 (6 bases). Germline V gene data show CDR1 as SGHRS and CDR2 as YFSETQ. The V and J ends lost 4 bases and 2 bases respectively, with 10 bases between them. This CDR3 is 13 amino acids long. In DNA form, the CDR3 reads TGCGCCAGCAGCCCGGACAGCCCCTACGAGCAGTACTTC. Its protein is CASSPDSPYEQYF.

This clone came up many times. This may stem from a read error, because a much larger clone lies one nucleotide away. This chain links TRBV7-3 with TRBJ2-7; D perhaps matches TRBD1 (6 bases). The CDR3 extends over 16 amino acids. Trimming removed 5 bases at V and 3 bases at J, with 20 bases between. Per germline, CDR1 SGHTA and CDR2 FQGTGA. CDR3: CASSKTTRDMDYEQYF. In DNA, the CDR3 is TGTGCCAGCAGCAAAACAACCCGGGACATGGACTACGAGCAGTACTTC.

The chain employs TRBV6-1 and TRBJ2-7, with unresolved D. Trimming cost V 4 bases and J 0 bases, with 4 bases left between them. Per germline, CDR1 MNHNS and CDR2 SASEGT. CDR3 length: 12 amino acids. The CDR3 sequence is CASSVYSYEQYF. The CDR3 bases are TGTGCCAGCAGTGTCTACTCCTACGAGCAGTACTTC.

V gene TRBV2 combines with J gene TRBJ2-1; 12 nucleotides align to TRBD2. V shed 5 bases and J 7 bases; nucleotides not matched to a gene: 6. Germline V gene lookup returns CDR1 SNHLY and CDR2 FYNNEI. There are 15 residues in the CDR3. DNA for the CDR3: TGTGCCAGCAGTTTAGAACTAGCGGGAGGTAATGAGCAGTTCTTC. Translation: CASSLELAGGNEQFF.

The chain joins TRBV7-9 to TRBJ1-1; TRBD1 might be the D (5 bases). The CDR3 covers 15 residues. V was shortened by 3 bases and J by 3 bases, with 14 bases between the two germline ends. Per germline, CDR1 SEHNR and CDR2 FQNEAQ (reference sequence). The CDR3 bases are TGTGCCAGCAGCTTGTTATCAGGGAAGGACACTGAAGCTTTCTTT. It specifies CASSLLSGKDTEAFF.

This clone is termed medium-sized (0.01 to 0.1%). This chain joins TRBV6-1 and TRBJ1-5; possible D gene TRBD1, 5 bases. V shed 6 bases and J shed 6 bases, with 9 bases lying between them. Germline values: CDR1 MNHNS, CDR2 SASEGT. The CDR3 contains 12 residues. The DNA of the CDR3 is TGTGCCAGCAGAGCAGGGTTTCAGCCCCAGCATTTT. It yields the protein CASRAGFQPQHF.

This clone rates as medium-sized (0.01 to 0.1%). V gene TRBV15 combines with J gene TRBJ2-7; possibly TRBD2 for D (7 bases). The CDR3 totals 13 residues. Per germline, CDR1 LNHNV and CDR2 YYDKDF (reference sequence). The DNA for the CDR3 is TGTGCTACTAGGGGGGGAGAATCCTACGAGCAGTACTTC. It translates to CATRGGESYEQYF.